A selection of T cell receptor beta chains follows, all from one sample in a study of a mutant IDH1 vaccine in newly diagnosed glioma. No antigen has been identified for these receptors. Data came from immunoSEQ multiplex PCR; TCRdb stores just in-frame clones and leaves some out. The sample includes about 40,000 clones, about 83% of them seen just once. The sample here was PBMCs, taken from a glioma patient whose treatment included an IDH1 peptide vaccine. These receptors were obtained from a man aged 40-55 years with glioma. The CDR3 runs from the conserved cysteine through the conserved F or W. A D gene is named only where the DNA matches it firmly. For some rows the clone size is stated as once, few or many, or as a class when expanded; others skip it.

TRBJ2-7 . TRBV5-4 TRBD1 CASSMGTVSYEQYF TGTGCCAGCAGCATGGGGACAGTCTCCTACGAGCAGTACTTC
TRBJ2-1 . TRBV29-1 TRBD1 CSVARTGTYNEQFF TGCAGCGTTGCCCGGACAGGGACCTACAATGAGCAGTTCTTC
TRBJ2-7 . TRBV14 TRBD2 CASSQDSSGTDEQYF TGTGCCAGCAGCCAAGATTCCAGCGGGACCGACGAGCAGTACTTC
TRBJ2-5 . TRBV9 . CASSVDRALQETQYF TGTGCCAGCAGCGTAGACAGGGCCCTCCAAGAGACCCAGTACTTC
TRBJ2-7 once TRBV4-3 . CASSQDLPAYYEQYF TGCGCCAGCAGCCAAGATCTTCCGGCATATTACGAGCAGTACTTC
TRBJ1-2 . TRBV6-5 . CASSPRGLYGYTF TGTGCCAGCAGTCCCCGGGGCCTCTATGGCTACACCTTC
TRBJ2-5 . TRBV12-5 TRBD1 CASEQDRLGQETQYF TGTGCTAGTGAGCAGGACAGGTTGGGTCAAGAGACCCAGTACTTC
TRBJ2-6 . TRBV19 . CASSPGQRGANVLTF TGTGCCAGTAGCCCTGGACAGCGTGGGGCCAACGTCCTGACTTTC
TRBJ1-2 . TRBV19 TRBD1 CASVSGTDYGYTF TGTGCCAGTGTCTCAGGGACAGATTATGGCTACACCTTC
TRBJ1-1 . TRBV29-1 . CSVEDIREAFF TGCAGCGTTGAAGACATCAGGGAAGCTTTCTTT
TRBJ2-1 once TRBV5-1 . CASSSQGALGQFF TGCGCCAGCAGCTCCCAAGGGGCCCTCGGGCAGTTCTTC
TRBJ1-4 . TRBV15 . CATSREGQRDEKLFF TGTGCCACCAGCAGAGAAGGGCAAAGGGATGAAAAACTGTTTTTT
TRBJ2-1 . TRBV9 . CASSVSSAMYNEQFF TGTGCCAGCAGCGTTAGTAGCGCGATGTACAATGAGCAGTTCTTC
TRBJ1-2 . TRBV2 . CASAPTGTYGYTF TGTGCCAGCGCACCCACAGGGACCTATGGCTACACCTTC
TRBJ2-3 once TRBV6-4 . CASSDGLMGTQYF TGTGCCAGCAGTGACGGCCTTATGGGTACGCAGTATTTT
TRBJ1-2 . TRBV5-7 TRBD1 CASSLPDRGKDGYTF TGTGCCAGCAGCCTACCCGACAGGGGGAAAGATGGCTACACCTTC
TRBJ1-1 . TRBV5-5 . CASSYPDRAEAFF TGTGCCAGCAGCTACCCGGACCGCGCTGAAGCTTTCTTT
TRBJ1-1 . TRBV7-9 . CASSTSGRGDTEAFF TGTGCCAGCAGCACCTCAGGGAGGGGGGACACTGAAGCTTTCTTT
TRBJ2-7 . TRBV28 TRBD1 CASSLIARGTGEQYF TGTGCCAGCAGTTTAATTGCCCGAGGGACAGGGGAGCAGTACTTC
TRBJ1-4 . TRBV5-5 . CASSLVLSQGPRSEKLFF TGTGCCAGCAGCTTGGTGTTATCGCAGGGCCCCAGGAGTGAAAAACTGTTTTTT
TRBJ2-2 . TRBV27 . CASSIPGSGYTGELFF TGTGCCAGCAGTATCCCGGGTAGCGGTTACACCGGGGAGCTGTTTTTT
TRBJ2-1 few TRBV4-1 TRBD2 CASSRGGLTNPYHEQFF TGCGCCAGCAGCCGGGGGGGACTAACCAATCCTTACCATGAGCAGTTCTTC
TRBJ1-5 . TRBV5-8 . CASSFQPQHF TGTGCCAGCAGTTTCCAGCCCCAGCATTTT
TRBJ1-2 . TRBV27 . CASSLRLGGSYGYTF TGTGCCAGCAGTTTACGGTTGGGGGGTTCCTATGGCTACACCTTC
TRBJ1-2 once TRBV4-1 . CASSQEPPGRGGYTF TGCGCCAGCAGCCAAGAGCCCCCGGGGCGAGGGGGCTACACCTTC
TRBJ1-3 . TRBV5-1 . CASSLEGGYSGNTIYF TGCGCCAGCAGCTTGGAAGGAGGCTACTCTGGAAACACCATATATTTT
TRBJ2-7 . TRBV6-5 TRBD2 CATGLAGRNEQYF TGTGCCACCGGACTAGCAGGAAGAAACGAGCAGTACTTC
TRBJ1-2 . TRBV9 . CASSVVGFDGYTF TGTGCCAGCAGCGTAGTAGGATTTGATGGCTACACCTTC
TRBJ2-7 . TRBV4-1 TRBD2 CASSPPGGGIGGGSYEQYF TGCGCCAGCAGCCCACCCGGGGGGGGCATTGGCGGGGGATCCTACGAGCAGTACTTC
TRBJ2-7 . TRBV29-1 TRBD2 CSVDGEGDRWAEQYF TGCAGCGTTGATGGGGAGGGAGATCGGTGGGCCGAGCAGTACTTC
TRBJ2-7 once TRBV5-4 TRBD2 CASSRTGGLAGDGKYEQYF TGTGCCAGCAGCCGGACAGGGGGACTAGCGGGAGATGGGAAATACGAGCAGTACTTC
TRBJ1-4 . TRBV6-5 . CASSTQAGAEKLFF TGTGCCAGCAGTACACAGGCAGGCGCTGAAAAACTGTTTTTT
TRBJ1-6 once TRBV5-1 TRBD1 CASSLRQGASPLHF TGCGCCAGCAGCTTGAGGCAGGGGGCCTCACCCCTCCACTTT
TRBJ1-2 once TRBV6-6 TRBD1 CASSYAGTGSHGYTF TGTGCCAGCAGTTATGCCGGGACAGGCTCCCATGGCTACACCTTC
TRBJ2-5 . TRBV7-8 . CASSSQTPPRETQYF TGTGCCAGCAGCTCGCAGACTCCTCCCCGGGAGACCCAGTACTTC
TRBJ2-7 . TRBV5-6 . CASSLTRSSYEQYF TGTGCCAGCAGCTTAACTCGGAGCTCCTACGAGCAGTACTTC
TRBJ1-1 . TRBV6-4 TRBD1 CASSDSSGGLTEAFF TGTGCCAGCAGTGACTCGTCAGGGGGCTTGACTGAAGCTTTCTTT
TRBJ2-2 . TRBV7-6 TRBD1 CAVSHQGVNTGELFF TGTGCCGTCAGTCACCAGGGGGTGAACACCGGGGAGCTGTTTTTT
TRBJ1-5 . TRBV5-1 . CASSLMSRSGQPQHF TGCGCCAGCAGCTTGATGTCCCGTTCAGGGCAGCCCCAGCATTTT
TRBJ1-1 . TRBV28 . CASSLKPGVSEAFF TGTGCCAGCAGTTTAAAGCCAGGGGTCTCTGAAGCTTTCTTT
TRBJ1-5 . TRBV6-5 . CASSTSGDQPQHF TGTGCCAGCAGTACCAGTGGGGATCAGCCCCAGCATTTT
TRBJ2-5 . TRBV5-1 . CASSLASTGQETQYF TGCGCCAGCAGCTTGGCCTCGACAGGCCAAGAGACCCAGTACTTC
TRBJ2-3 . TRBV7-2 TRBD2 CASSLEGLKSTDTQYF TGTGCCAGCAGCTTAGAGGGACTAAAGAGCACAGATACGCAGTATTTT
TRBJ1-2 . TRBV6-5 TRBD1 CASSYSTGFDYGYTF TGTGCCAGCAGTTACTCGACAGGGTTTGACTATGGCTACACCTTC
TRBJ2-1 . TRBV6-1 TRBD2 CASSEMTSGYNEQFF TGTGCCAGCAGTGAGATGACTAGCGGGTACAATGAGCAGTTCTTC
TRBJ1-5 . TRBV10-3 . CAIRIDEDQPQHF TGTGCCATCAGAATAGACGAGGATCAGCCCCAGCATTTT
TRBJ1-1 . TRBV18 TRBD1 CASSSQSGGEGAFF TGTGCCAGCTCATCCCAGTCAGGGGGCGAGGGAGCTTTCTTT
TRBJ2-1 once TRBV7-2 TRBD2 CASSRLAEQYNEQFF TGTGCCAGCAGCCGCCTAGCGGAGCAATACAATGAGCAGTTCTTC
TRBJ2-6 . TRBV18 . CASSPSPALSGANVLTF TGTGCCAGCTCACCATCACCCGCACTCTCTGGGGCCAACGTCCTGACTTTC
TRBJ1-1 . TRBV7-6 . CASSPIGGLSTEAFF TGTGCCAGCAGCCCCATAGGGGGTTTGAGCACTGAAGCTTTCTTT
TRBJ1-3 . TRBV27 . CASRSGTPTSGNTIYF TGTGCCAGCAGATCCGGGACACCTACCTCTGGAAACACCATATATTTT
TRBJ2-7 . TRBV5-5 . CASSGGLSNSYEQYF TGTGCCAGCAGCGGGGGACTCTCGAACTCCTACGAGCAGTACTTC
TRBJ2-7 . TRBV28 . CASSTAPLYEQYF TGTGCCAGCAGTACAGCTCCCCTCTACGAGCAGTACTTC